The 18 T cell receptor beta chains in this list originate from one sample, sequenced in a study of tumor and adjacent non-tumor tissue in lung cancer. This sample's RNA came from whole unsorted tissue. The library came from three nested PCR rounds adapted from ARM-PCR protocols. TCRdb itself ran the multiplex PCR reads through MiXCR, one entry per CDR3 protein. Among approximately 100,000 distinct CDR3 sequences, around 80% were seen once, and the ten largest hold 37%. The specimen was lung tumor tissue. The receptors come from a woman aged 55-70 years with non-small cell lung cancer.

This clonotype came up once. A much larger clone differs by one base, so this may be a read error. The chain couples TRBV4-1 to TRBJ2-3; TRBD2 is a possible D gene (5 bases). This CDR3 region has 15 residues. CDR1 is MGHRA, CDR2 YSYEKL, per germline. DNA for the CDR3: TGCGCCAGAAGCCTCCTCGGACTGAGCACAGATACGCAGTATTTT. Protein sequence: CARSLLGLSTDTQYF.

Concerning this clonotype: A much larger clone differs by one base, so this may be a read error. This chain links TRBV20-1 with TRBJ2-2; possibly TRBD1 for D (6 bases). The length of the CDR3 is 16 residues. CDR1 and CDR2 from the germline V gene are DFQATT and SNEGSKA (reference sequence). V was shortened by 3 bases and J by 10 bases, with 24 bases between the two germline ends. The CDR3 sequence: CSARGSSRGDSEELFF. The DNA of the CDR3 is TGCAGTGCTAGGGGTTCTAGCAGGGGCGACTCCGAGGAGCTGTTTTTT.

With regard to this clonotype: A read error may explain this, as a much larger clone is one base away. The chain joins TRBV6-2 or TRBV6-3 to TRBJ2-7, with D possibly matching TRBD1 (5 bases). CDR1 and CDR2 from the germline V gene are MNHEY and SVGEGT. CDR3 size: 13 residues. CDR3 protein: CASSDGHLYEEYF. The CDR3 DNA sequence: TGTGCCAGCAGTGACGGACACCTTTACGAGGAGTACTTC.

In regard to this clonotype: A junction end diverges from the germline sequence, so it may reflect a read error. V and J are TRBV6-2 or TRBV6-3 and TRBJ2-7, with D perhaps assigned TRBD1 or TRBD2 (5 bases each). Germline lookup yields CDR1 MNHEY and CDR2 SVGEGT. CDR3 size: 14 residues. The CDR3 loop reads CASSKGWGPYEHYF. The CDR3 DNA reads TGTGCCAGCAGCAAAGGATGGGGACCTTACGAGCACTACTTC.

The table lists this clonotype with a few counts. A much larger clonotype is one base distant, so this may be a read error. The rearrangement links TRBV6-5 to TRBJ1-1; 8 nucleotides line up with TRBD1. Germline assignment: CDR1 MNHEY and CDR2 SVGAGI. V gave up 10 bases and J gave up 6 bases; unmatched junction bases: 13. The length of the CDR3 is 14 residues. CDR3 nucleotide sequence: TGTGCCAACAGCTTAGCCGGGACAGGTGCTGAAGCTTTCTTT. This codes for CANSLAGTGAEAFF.

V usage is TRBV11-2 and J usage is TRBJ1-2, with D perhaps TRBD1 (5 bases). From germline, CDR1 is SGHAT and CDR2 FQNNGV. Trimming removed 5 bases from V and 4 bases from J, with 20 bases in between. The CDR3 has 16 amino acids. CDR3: CASSPYMAQGGYGYTF. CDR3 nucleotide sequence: TGTGCCAGCAGCCCATATATGGCCCAGGGCGGCTATGGCTACACCTTC.

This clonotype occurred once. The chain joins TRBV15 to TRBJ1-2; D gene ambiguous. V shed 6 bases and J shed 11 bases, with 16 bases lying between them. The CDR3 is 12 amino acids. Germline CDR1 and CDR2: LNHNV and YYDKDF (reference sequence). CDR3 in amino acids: CATSYGGSEYTF. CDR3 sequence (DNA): TGTGCCACCAGTTACGGTGGGTCTGAGTACACCTTC.

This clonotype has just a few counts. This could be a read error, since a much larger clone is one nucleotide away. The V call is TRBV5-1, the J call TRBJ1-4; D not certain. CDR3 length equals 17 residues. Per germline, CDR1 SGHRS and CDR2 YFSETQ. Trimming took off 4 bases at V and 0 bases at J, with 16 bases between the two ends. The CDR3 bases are TGCGCCAGCAGCCCCGAGAGGATAGGACCAACTAATGAAAAACTGTTTTTT. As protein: CASSPERIGPTNEKLFF.

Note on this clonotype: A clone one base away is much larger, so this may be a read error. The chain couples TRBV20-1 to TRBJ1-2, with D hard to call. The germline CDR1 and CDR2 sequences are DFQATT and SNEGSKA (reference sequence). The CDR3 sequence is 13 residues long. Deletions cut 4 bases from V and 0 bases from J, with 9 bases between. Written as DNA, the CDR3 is TGCAGTGCTATTGACACAACTAACTATGGCTACACCTTC. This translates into CSAIDTTNYGYTF.

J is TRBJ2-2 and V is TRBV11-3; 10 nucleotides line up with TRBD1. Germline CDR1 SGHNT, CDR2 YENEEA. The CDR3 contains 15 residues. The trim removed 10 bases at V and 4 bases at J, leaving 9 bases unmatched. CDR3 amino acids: CANSSGTGVTGELFF. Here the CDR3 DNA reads TGTGCCAACAGTTCCGGGACAGGGGTCACCGGGGAGCTGTTTTTT.

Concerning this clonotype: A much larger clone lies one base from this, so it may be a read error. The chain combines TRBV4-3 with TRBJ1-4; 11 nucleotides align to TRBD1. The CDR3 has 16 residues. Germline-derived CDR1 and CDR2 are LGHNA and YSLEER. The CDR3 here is CPSSPGTGGRSEKLFF. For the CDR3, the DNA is TGCCCCAGCAGCCCCGGGACAGGGGGACGGTCTGAAAAACTGTTTTTT.

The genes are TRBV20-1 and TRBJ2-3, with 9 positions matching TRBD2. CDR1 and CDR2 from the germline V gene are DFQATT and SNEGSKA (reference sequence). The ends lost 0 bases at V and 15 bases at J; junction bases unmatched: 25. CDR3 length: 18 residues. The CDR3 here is CSARDRRPAGGFTDMHYF. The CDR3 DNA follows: TGCAGTGCTAGAGATCGCCGGCCAGCGGGGGGCTTCACAGATATGCATTATTTT.

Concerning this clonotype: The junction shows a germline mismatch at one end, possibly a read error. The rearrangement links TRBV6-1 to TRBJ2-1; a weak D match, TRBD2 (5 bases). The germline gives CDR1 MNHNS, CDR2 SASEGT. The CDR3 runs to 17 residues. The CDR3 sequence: CASNSPPAAVKKDDQFF. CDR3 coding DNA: TGTGCCAGCAACTCCCCCCCGGCAGCGGTTAAGAAGGATGATCAGTTCTTC.

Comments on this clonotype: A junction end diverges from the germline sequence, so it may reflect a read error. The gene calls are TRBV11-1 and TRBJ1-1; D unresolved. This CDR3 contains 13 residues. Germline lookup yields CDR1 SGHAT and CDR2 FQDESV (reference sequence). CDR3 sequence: CVSCRLGGAEAFF. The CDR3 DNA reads TGTGTCAGCTGTCGATTGGGCGGTGCTGAAGCTTTCTTT.

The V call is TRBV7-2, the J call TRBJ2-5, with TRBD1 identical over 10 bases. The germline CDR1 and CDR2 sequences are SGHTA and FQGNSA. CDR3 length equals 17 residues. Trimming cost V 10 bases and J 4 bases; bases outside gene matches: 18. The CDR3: CANNLGWPGQGLETQYF. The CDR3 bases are TGTGCCAACAACTTAGGATGGCCGGGACAGGGGCTAGAGACCCAGTACTTC.

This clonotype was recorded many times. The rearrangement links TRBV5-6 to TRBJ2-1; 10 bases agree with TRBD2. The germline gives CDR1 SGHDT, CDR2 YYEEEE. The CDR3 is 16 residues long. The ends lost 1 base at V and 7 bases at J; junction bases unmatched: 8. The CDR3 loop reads CASSLYRAGGGNEQFF. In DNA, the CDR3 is TGTGCCAGCAGCTTGTATCGAGCGGGAGGGGGAAATGAGCAGTTCTTC. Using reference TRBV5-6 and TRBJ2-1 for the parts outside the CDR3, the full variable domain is DAGVTQSPTHLIKTRGQQVTLRCSPKSGHDTVSWYQQALGQGPQFIFQYYEEEERQRGNFPDRFSGHQFPNYSSELNVNALLLGDSALYLCASSLYRAGGGNEQFFGPGTRLTVL.

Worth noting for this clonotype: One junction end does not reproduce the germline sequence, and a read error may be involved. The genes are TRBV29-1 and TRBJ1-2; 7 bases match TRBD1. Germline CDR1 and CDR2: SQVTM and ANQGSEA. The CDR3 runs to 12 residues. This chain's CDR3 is CRGRGGINGYTF. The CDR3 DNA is TGTAGAGGTAGAGGGGGCATCAACGGCTACACCTTC.

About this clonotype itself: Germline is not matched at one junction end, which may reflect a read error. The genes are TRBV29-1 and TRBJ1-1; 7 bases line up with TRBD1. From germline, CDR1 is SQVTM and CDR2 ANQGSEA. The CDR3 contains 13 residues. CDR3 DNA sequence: TGCAGCGCTGAAAAGAAAAAGGGGGCTCGGGCTTTCTTT. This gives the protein CSAEKKKGARAFF.